The subject of this entry is one TCR beta chain. Its cognate antigen is unknown. These data come from a study of cytomegalovirus exposure and HLA in healthy donors. Study-level points and caveats: Many donors carried some public TCRs, although rarity characterized most TCR sequences.

Amplification used 60 Vbeta primers and 13 Jbeta primers. Libraries were prepared by immunoSEQ multiplex PCR; TCRdb keeps only in-frame clonotypes and omits some of them. The table records under 200,000 clones, around 67% of them present only once. The specimen was PBMCs. This sequence originates from a woman aged 18-35 years in good health and CMV-seropositive.

CDR3 protein: CASSRTGVNEKLFF. CDR3 sequence (DNA): TGTGCCAGCAGCAGGACAGGGGTGAATGAAAAACTGTTTTTT. J is TRBJ1-4 and V is TRBV13; 9 nucleotides match TRBD1. With 5 bases clipped from V and 5 bases from J, the junction kept 3 bases outside the gene matches. CDR1 is PRHDT and CDR2 is FYEKMQ in the germline V gene (reference sequence). This CDR3 comprises 14 residues.